This TCR beta chain derives from a study of cytomegalovirus exposure and HLA in healthy donors. Study-wide background: Out of about 180 million T cells, an earlier analysis found over 90 million unique TCR beta sequences in total. When 300 to 500 donors were genotyped, around 77% of them were found to fall in the Caucasian-associated ancestry cluster. Findings of the study overall: The study had only CMV serostatus as immune exposure information.

The V and J ends lost 5 bases and 3 bases respectively, with 17 bases between them. This CDR3 spans 15 amino acids. Per the germline V gene, CDR1 is SGHVS and CDR2 is FQNEAQ. To note about this clone: Its antigen is unknown.

Use of 60 Vbeta and 13 Jbeta primers characterized the PCR. Authors' methods: Roughly 11 million shared chains were among tens of millions of unique TCR beta chains counted in a later analysis. Data came from immunoSEQ multiplex PCR; TCRdb stores just in-frame clones and leaves some out. Clone size and the V and J calls come from that table; the DNA yielded D and trimming. The data contain fewer than 250,000 clones, roughly 77% of them singletons. The gene calls are TRBV7-8 and TRBJ2-7; D possibly corresponds to TRBD1 (5 bases). The sequencing sample was made of PBMCs. This receptor was obtained from a male donor in good health and CMV-seropositive. The CDR3 DNA sequence: TGTGCCAGCAGCCTAACCGATGACAGCCGCTACGAGCAGTACTTC. Protein sequence: CASSLTDDSRYEQYF.